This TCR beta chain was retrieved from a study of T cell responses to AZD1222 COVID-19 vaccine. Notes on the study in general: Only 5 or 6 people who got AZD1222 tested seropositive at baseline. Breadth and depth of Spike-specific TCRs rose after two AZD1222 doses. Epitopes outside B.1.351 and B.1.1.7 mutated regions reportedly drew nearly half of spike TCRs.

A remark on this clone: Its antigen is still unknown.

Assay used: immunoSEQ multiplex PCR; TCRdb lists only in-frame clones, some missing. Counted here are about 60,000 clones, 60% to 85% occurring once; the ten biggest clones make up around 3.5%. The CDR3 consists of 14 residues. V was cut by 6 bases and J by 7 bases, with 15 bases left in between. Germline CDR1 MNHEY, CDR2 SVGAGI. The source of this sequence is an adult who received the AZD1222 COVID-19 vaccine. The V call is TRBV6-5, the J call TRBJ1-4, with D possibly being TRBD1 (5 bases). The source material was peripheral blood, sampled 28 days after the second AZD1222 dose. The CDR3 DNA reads TGTGCCAGCAGAAGGCCAGGGAGGACTGAAAAACTGTTTTTT. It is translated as CASRRPGRTEKLFF.